The 15 T cell receptor beta chains below were found in one sample sequenced in a study of CXCR3-negative and CXCR3-positive naive CD8 T cells. Carrying UMI labels, the TRB cDNA libraries were prepared through 5' RACE. TCRdb re-called the 5' RACE reads; one entry per CDR3 protein, DNA not given. The sample table includes under 5,500 distinct CDR3 sequences. General study findings and limits: CXCR3-negative naive cells had less hydrophobic TRB CDR3s than did CXCR3-positive naive cells.

No antigen is known for these receptors. Sequenced sample: naive CXCR3+ CD8+ T cells from blood. The subset here: CD45RO-CCR7+CD27+CD95- naive CD8+ T cells expressing CXCR3 (TNR3+). These receptors originate from a human donor in good health. Some clones in this sample may be carry-over from other donors' samples.

This clonotype counts as medium-sized by frequency. This chain joins TRBV12-3 or TRBV12-4 and TRBJ2-2; lacking DNA, the TRBD1 call made by TCRdb goes unchecked. CDR3 length: 13 residues. This CDR3 reads CANSQGVNGELFF.

The chain uses TRBV2 and TRBJ2-1. The CDR3 is 14 amino acids. Germline-derived CDR1 and CDR2 are SNHLY and FYNNEI. This CDR3 reads CASSSLLEDNEQFF.

The V and J genes are TRBV28 and TRBJ2-5; TCRdb selects TRBD2, and the lack of DNA leaves this call unchecked. CDR3 size: 14 residues. CDR1 MDHEN and CDR2 SYDVKM come from the germline V gene. The CDR3 sequence: CASSSEGPNETQYF.

The chain combines TRBV29-1 with TRBJ2-3. Germline loops: CDR1 SQVTM, CDR2 ANQGSEA. The CDR3 runs 11 residues. The CDR3: CSVVVTLEQYF.

Judged by frequency, this clonotype is medium-sized. V gene TRBV29-1 combines with J gene TRBJ2-1; the D call of TRBD2 rests on TCRdb alone, since no DNA is present to check it. Germline lookup yields CDR1 SQVTM and CDR2 ANQGSEA. The CDR3 contains 13 residues. CDR3 amino acids: CSARASTSNEQFF.

In terms of frequency, this clonotype is medium-sized (0.01 to 0.1%). The gene calls are TRBV28 and TRBJ2-1; TCRdb's D call of TRBD2 is untestable without DNA. The CDR3 loop spans 17 amino acids. Germline lookup yields CDR1 MDHEN and CDR2 SYDVKM. This CDR3 reads CASSLAVLAGGIWEQFF.

The chain employs TRBV5-1 and TRBJ2-1; TCRdb returns TRBD1, unconfirmable since there is no DNA. This CDR3 is built from 14 residues. The germline gives CDR1 SGHRS, CDR2 YFSETQ. The CDR3 loop is CASSKGTGYNEQFF.

The chain uses TRBV27 and TRBJ2-7; TCRdb calls TRBD2, which cannot be checked without DNA. Per germline, CDR1 MNHEY and CDR2 SMNVEV (reference sequence). The CDR3 totals 16 residues. CDR3 amino acids: CASSSLASGREYEQYF.

This clonotype ranks as medium-sized in terms of frequency. The chain is built from TRBV29-1 and TRBJ1-1; the TCRdb call, TRBD1, lacks DNA for checking. Germline CDR1 and CDR2: SQVTM and ANQGSEA. The CDR3 consists of 13 residues. CDR3 protein: CSADRDQNTEAFF.

Its frequency marks this clonotype as medium-sized. The chain uses TRBV27 and TRBJ2-3; as DNA is missing, the TRBD1 call by TCRdb cannot be tested. This CDR3 comprises 19 residues. CDR1 is MNHEY, CDR2 SMNVEV, per germline (reference sequence). The CDR3 spells CASAMGTGSYSGTTDTQYF.

The chain carries TRBV7-6 and TRBJ1-3; TCRdb names TRBD1, which stays unverified in the absence of DNA. This CDR3 has 14 residues. Germline V gene lookup returns CDR1 SGHVS and CDR2 FNYEAQ. This chain's CDR3 is CASSYQGDGNTIYF.

J is TRBJ2-5 and V is TRBV7-7; no DNA is available, so the TRBD1 call from TCRdb remains unchecked. The CDR3 runs 13 residues. Germline CDR1 SSHAT, CDR2 FNYEAQ (reference sequence). The CDR3 protein is CASSLDSEETQYF.

The chain carries TRBV21-1 and TRBJ1-1. TRBV21-1 has pseudogene status. The CDR3 length is 12 residues. CDR3 amino acids: CASSTRRLEAFF.

CDR3 sequence reads: CAISESKDLRQETQYF. The chain uses TRBV10-3 and TRBJ2-5. The germline V gene encodes CDR1 ENHRY and CDR2 SYGVKD. The CDR3 has 16 residues.

The J gene is TRBJ1-1, the V gene TRBV20-1. CDR1 and CDR2 (germline): DFQATT, SNEGSKA (reference sequence). This CDR3 contains 15 residues. The CDR3 spells CSAQSPNREGTEAFF.